This T cell receptor (beta chain) was retrieved from a study of shared clonotypes between healthy human individuals. J gave up 2 bases and V 5 bases, and 4 bases lay outside the gene matches. Germline assignment: CDR1 SGHTA and CDR2 FQGNSA. The CDR3 length is 15 residues. Study-wide findings and caveats: Generally, naive subsets (rather than memory subsets) showed larger estimated richness.

It was across several immunoSEQ plates that each subset's genomic DNA was evenly split. Produced via immunoSEQ multiplex PCR; TCRdb's table is partial and in-frame only. Altogether about 2,500,000 clones are present, 90% to 95% being singletons, with the ten largest covering about 0.13%. On this clone itself: The target antigen is unknown.

CD45RA+ naive and CD45RA-negative memory subsets were separated from CD4+ cells. This TCR was recovered from a man aged 18 to 30 in good health. The chain carries TRBV7-2 and TRBJ2-2; 8 bases agree with TRBD2. The sequencing input was naive CD4+ T cells sorted from blood. This sample's subset: CD45RA+ positively selected. The CDR3 region is CASSEGLVNTGELFF. CDR3 in DNA: TGTGCCAGCAGCGAGGGACTAGTTAACACCGGGGAGCTGTTTTTT. Supplemented by reference TRBV7-2 and TRBJ2-2, the full variable domain reads GAGVSQSPSNKVTEKGKDVELRCDPISGHTALYWYRQSLGQGLEFLIYFQGNSAPDKSGLPSDRFSAERTGGSVSTLTIQRTQQEDSAVYLCASSEGLVNTGELFFGEGSRLTVL.